This T cell receptor beta chain is drawn from a study of PD-1 blockade in classical Hodgkin lymphoma. Study-wide results and limits: Whereas CD4+ TCR diversity had risen significantly by C4D1, CD8+ TCR diversity had not.

Germline V CDR1 and CDR2: MNHNS, SASEGT. The junction had 1 base not matched to a gene; V was cut back by 1 base and J by 8 bases. This CDR3 region has 15 residues. The time point was: cycle 4 day 1 (C4D1), after more than five weeks of nivolumab. There was relapse after autologous stem cell transplantation in every patient, and there was variation in brentuximab vedotin exposure. Thawed PBMCs were subjected to magnetic negative selection, which yielded isolated CD8+ T cells. Assay: immunoSEQ multiplex PCR; the TCRdb copy retains only in-frame clones and omits some. The table has a few thousand clones, around 72% seen once. Turning to this clone: The antigen is unknown.

This TCR came from a human donor with classical Hodgkin lymphoma. The J gene is TRBJ2-4, the V gene TRBV6-1, with 14 positions matching TRBD2. The specimen was CD8+ T cells from blood, collected before the fourth cycle of nivolumab. The CDR3, as DNA: TGTGCCAGCAGTGAAGGACTAGCGGGAGGGCACATTCAGTACTTC. Translated, it gives CASSEGLAGGHIQYF.